A selection of T cell receptor beta chains follows, all from one sample in a study of shared clonotypes between healthy human individuals. Sequencing was performed with immunoSEQ multiplex PCR; in TCRdb, only in-frame clones are kept and a portion is missing. The sample has around 1,900,000 clones; roughly 95% are singletons. The sequenced sample was naive CD8+ T cells from PBMCs. Receptors were obtained from a man aged 18 to 29 in good health. Some clones in this sample may be carry-over from other donors' samples. Each CDR3 is given with its conserved first and last residue. Each record gives: D gene, J gene, V gene, clone size, CDR3 protein, CDR3 DNA. The D gene is left open where the match is weak. Clone sizes are given selectively: once, few, many, or a class where the clone is expanded.

>TRBD2|TRBJ2-7|TRBV5-6|.
CASSIAGGVDEQYF
TGTGCCAGCAGCATAGCGGGAGGGGTTGACGAGCAGTACTTC
>.|TRBJ2-4|TRBV5-4|.
CASSLAGTENIQYF
TGTGCCAGCAGCTTGGCCGGGACGGAAAACATTCAGTACTTC
>.|TRBJ2-7|TRBV28|.
CASRFHGNLVEQYF
TGTGCCAGCAGATTCCACGGGAACCTCGTGGAGCAGTACTTC
>TRBD1|TRBJ1-1|TRBV7-6|.
CASSLIRTGDTEAFF
TGTGCCAGCAGCTTAATCCGGACAGGGGACACTGAAGCTTTCTTT
>TRBD2|TRBJ2-1|TRBV7-9|once
CASSLGAGTRTYNEQFF
TGTGCCAGCAGCTTGGGGGCCGGGACTAGAACCTACAATGAGCAGTTCTTC
>TRBD2|TRBJ2-7|TRBV27|.
CASTSPGTSENSYEQYF
TGTGCCAGCACATCTCCCGGGACTAGCGAAAACTCCTACGAGCAGTACTTC
>.|TRBJ2-3|TRBV5-4|.
CASSLGRMEQYF
TGTGCCAGCAGCTTGGGTCGGATGGAGCAGTATTTT
>.|TRBJ2-7|TRBV10-3|.
CAISEPVREGQGFMYEQYF
TGTGCCATCAGTGAGCCAGTGAGGGAGGGACAAGGGTTTATGTACGAGCAGTACTTC
>.|TRBJ1-5|TRBV25-1|.
CASSDGDRPKPQHF
TGTGCCAGCAGTGATGGAGACAGGCCGAAGCCCCAGCATTTT
>TRBD1|TRBJ1-1|TRBV2|.
CASMGRRRTGLEAFF
TGTGCCAGCATGGGCCGTAGGAGGACAGGGCTTGAAGCTTTCTTT
>.|TRBJ1-3|TRBV25-1|.
CASSDLVYSGNTIYF
TGTGCCAGCAGTGACCTAGTATACTCTGGAAACACCATATATTTT
>TRBD1|TRBJ1-4|TRBV2|once
CASTLGQGDEKLFF
TGTGCCAGCACCCTGGGACAGGGAGATGAAAAACTGTTTTTT
>.|TRBJ1-5|TRBV4-1|.
CASSSLGEFVAQPQHF
TGCGCCAGCAGCTCCCTGGGGGAGTTCGTCGCGCAGCCCCAGCATTTT
>.|TRBJ1-2|TRBV29-1|.
CSVDKGAIGYTF
TGCAGCGTTGATAAAGGGGCGATAGGCTACACCTTC
>.|TRBJ2-7|TRBV11-1|.
CASSLSIEEQYF
TGTGCCAGCAGCTTATCGATAGAAGAGCAGTACTTC
>.|TRBJ2-1|TRBV29-1|.
CSARSEYNEQFF
TGCAGCGCAAGGTCCGAATACAATGAGCAGTTCTTC
>.|TRBJ2-7|TRBV5-6|.
CASSSTTRREQYF
TGTGCCAGCAGTTCCACGACGCGTAGGGAGCAGTACTTC
>TRBD1|TRBJ2-5|TRBV7-9|once
CASSLQGAREETQYF
TGTGCCAGCAGCCTCCAGGGGGCGAGGGAAGAGACCCAGTACTTC
>.|TRBJ1-1|TRBV19|.
CASSILLRSTEAFF
TGTGCCAGTAGTATCCTTCTCCGTAGCACTGAAGCTTTCTTT
>.|TRBJ1-2|TRBV5-1|.
CASSTENGYTF
TGCGCCAGCAGTACTGAGAATGGCTACACCTTC
>TRBD2|TRBJ2-3|TRBV27|.
CASSLATAGTDTQYF
TGTGCCAGCAGTTTAGCGACAGCGGGAACAGATACGCAGTATTTT
>TRBD2|TRBJ2-1|TRBV4-1|.
CASSPTGGGGTSLPLNEQFF
TGCGCCAGCAGCCCAACTGGGGGGGGAGGGACTAGCCTCCCTCTCAATGAGCAGTTCTTC
>.|TRBJ1-1|TRBV27|.
CASSLGLRTEAFF
TGTGCCAGCAGTTTGGGGTTAAGGACTGAAGCTTTCTTT
>TRBD1|TRBJ1-5|TRBV5-6|.
CASSLGTVNQPQHF
TGTGCCAGCAGCCTCGGGACAGTCAATCAGCCCCAGCATTTT
>.|TRBJ2-5|TRBV7-6|.
CASSPRLEETQYF
TGTGCCAGCAGCCCGAGACTAGAGGAGACCCAGTACTTC
>TRBD1|TRBJ2-7|TRBV27|.
CASGNSGARGEQYF
TGTGCCAGCGGAAACTCCGGGGCCAGGGGGGAGCAGTACTTC
>.|TRBJ2-7|TRBV28|.
CASRGRQGYEQYF
TGTGCCAGCAGGGGCAGGCAAGGCTACGAGCAGTACTTC
>.|TRBJ1-1|TRBV7-6|.
CASSLGTVMNTEAFF
TGTGCCAGCAGCTTAGGAACAGTTATGAACACTGAAGCTTTCTTT
>TRBD2|TRBJ2-1|TRBV29-1|.
CSVVRDGRDPGEQFF
TGCAGCGTTGTGCGTGACGGGAGGGACCCAGGTGAGCAGTTCTTC
>TRBD1|TRBJ1-1|TRBV5-5|.
CASSLDRGAFF
TGTGCCAGCAGCTTGGACAGGGGAGCTTTCTTT
>.|TRBJ2-2|TRBV29-1|.
CSVLDSTGELFF
TGCAGCGTTCTGGACAGCACCGGGGAGCTGTTTTTT
>TRBD1|TRBJ2-4|TRBV7-9|.
CASSWTGGSVQYF
TGTGCCAGCAGCTGGACAGGGGGCTCGGTTCAGTACTTC
>.|TRBJ2-5|TRBV28|.
CASSSVQETQYF
TGTGCCAGCAGTTCAGTACAAGAGACCCAGTACTTC
>TRBD2|TRBJ2-2|TRBV7-6|.
CASSSVLADPNTGELFF
TGTGCCAGCAGCTCCGTCCTAGCGGACCCGAACACCGGGGAGCTGTTTTTT
>.|TRBJ1-2|TRBV28|.
CASSFQGSSYGYTF
TGTGCCAGCAGTTTTCAAGGGTCGAGCTATGGCTACACCTTC
>.|TRBJ2-3|TRBV6-5|.
CASSYGSVDTQYF
TGTGCCAGCAGTTACGGTAGCGTAGATACGCAGTATTTT
>TRBD1|TRBJ1-1|TRBV9|.
CASGGGGTEAFF
TGTGCCAGCGGAGGGGGCGGCACTGAAGCTTTCTTT
>TRBD1|TRBJ2-5|TRBV27|.
CASSLGTGAETQYF
TGTGCCAGCAGTTTAGGGACAGGGGCAGAGACCCAGTACTTC
>TRBD1|TRBJ2-7|TRBV5-4|once
CASSLAQGSYEQYF
TGTGCCAGCAGCTTGGCACAGGGGAGCTACGAGCAGTACTTC